Following are 9 T cell receptor beta chains from one sample sequenced in a study of blood T cell repertoires in COVID-19. TCRdb's table, derived via immunoSEQ multiplex PCR, lists solely in-frame clones and lacks some. The sample includes roughly 30,000 clones, 85% to 95% of them seen just once. The material sequenced was peripheral blood. These receptors were collected from a woman between 70 and 85 years old with COVID-19, enrolled during active disease.

The gene calls are TRBV12-3 or TRBV12-4 and TRBJ1-2; no firm D call. The CDR3 covers 13 residues. V was shortened by 2 bases and J by 1 base, with 5 bases between the two germline ends. The CDR3 region has the DNA TGTGCCAGCAGTTTACAGGTTAACTATGGCTACACCTTC. Translated: CASSLQVNYGYTF.

The genes are TRBV6-4 and TRBJ2-1, with 8 bases fitting TRBD2. V was clipped by 2 bases and J by 4 bases; unmatched bases: 7. The germline V gene has CDR1 MRHNA and CDR2 SNTAGT. The CDR3 sequence is 16 residues long. CDR3 amino acids: CASSDAVLAVYNEQFF. The CDR3 region has the DNA TGTGCCAGCAGTGACGCCGTACTAGCGGTGTACAATGAGCAGTTCTTC.

The J gene is TRBJ1-2, the V gene TRBV7-9; the D gene is possibly TRBD1 (6 bases). Germline V lookup: CDR1 SEHNR, CDR2 FQNEAQ (reference sequence). This CDR3 spans 12 amino acids. V lost 5 bases and J lost 6, with 10 bases in between. In DNA form, the CDR3 reads TGTGCCAGCAGCCAAAGACAGGATGGCTACACCTTC. This codes for CASSQRQDGYTF.

A single count supports this clone. The chain recombines TRBV18 with TRBJ2-1; TRBD1 agrees at 8 bases. Germline V gives CDR1 KGHSH, CDR2 LQKENI. The CDR3 is made up of 15 amino acids. Germline trimming cut 3 bases from V and 6 bases from J; bases unmatched to any gene: 7. In DNA form, the CDR3 reads TGTGCCAGCTCACCCCCCGGACAGGGACCCAATGAGCAGTTCTTC. Its translation: CASSPPGQGPNEQFF.

This chain connects TRBV28 to TRBJ2-7, with 9 positions matching TRBD1. The CDR3 is 14 residues long. The J segment lost 1 base and the V segment lost 5 bases, leaving 3 bases of the junction unmatched. Germline V gene sequence: CDR1 MDHEN, CDR2 SYDVKM. CDR3 sequence: CASSTGTGSYEQYF. DNA for the CDR3: TGTGCCAGCAGTACCGGGACAGGGTCCTACGAGCAGTACTTC.

This chain links TRBV24-1 with TRBJ2-3; D ambiguous. This CDR3 is built from 12 residues. V shed 3 bases and J shed 5 bases, with 5 bases lying between them. Looked up from germline, CDR1 is KGHDR and CDR2 is SFDVKD. The CDR3 DNA reads TGTGCCACCAGTGATCTTAGAGATACGCAGTATTTT. Translating gives CATSDLRDTQYF.

The chain combines TRBV28 with TRBJ2-1, with a possible D match to TRBD2 (5 bases). V lost 3 bases and J 0 bases, leaving 18 bases between the germline ends. The CDR3 is 18 amino acids. CDR1 is MDHEN, CDR2 SYDVKM, per germline. The CDR3, as DNA: TGTGCCAGCAGTTTCGGACGGGGATACCAGAGCTCCTACAATGAGCAGTTCTTC. This codes for CASSFGRGYQSSYNEQFF.

This clone was detected only once. The chain joins TRBV28 to TRBJ2-7, with 11 bases lining up with TRBD1. The germline V gene has CDR1 MDHEN and CDR2 SYDVKM. CDR3 length: 15 amino acids. With V trimmed by 7 bases and J by 3 bases, 8 bases remained unmatched. In DNA form, the CDR3 reads TGTGCCAGCAAACCAACCGGGACAGGGGGCTACGAGCAGTACTTC. This gives the protein CASKPTGTGGYEQYF. Looking up the rest from reference TRBV28 and TRBJ2-7 gives the full variable domain: DVKVTQSSRYLVKRTGEKVFLECVQDMDHENMFWYRQDPGLGLRLIYFSYDVKMKEKGDIPEGYSVSREKKERFSLILESASTNQTSMYLCASKPTGTGGYEQYFGPGTRLTVT.

The gene calls are TRBV5-1 and TRBJ2-1; 7 positions agree with TRBD2. This CDR3 has 17 amino acids. Germline-derived CDR1 and CDR2 are SGHRS and YFSETQ. V lost 0 bases and J lost 5; bases outside the gene matches: 11. The CDR3 sequence: CASSLERGREYDNEQFF. Here the CDR3 DNA reads TGCGCCAGCAGCTTGGAAAGAGGGCGGGAGTACGACAATGAGCAGTTCTTC.